This T cell receptor beta chain was found in a study of blood T cell repertoires in COVID-19. Study processing details: Amplification of reference gene primers was used by the study to estimate nucleated cell counts. Sequencing was performed with immunoSEQ multiplex PCR; in TCRdb, only in-frame clones are kept and a portion is missing. V, J and clone size are taken as reported in that table, and D and trimming were inferred from the DNA itself. The table has about 110,000 clones, more than 75% seen once. The CDR3 loop spans 15 amino acids. The V and J genes are TRBV22-1 and TRBJ2-4; whether TRBD1, the table's D call, matches the DNA was not checked. TRBV22-1 is designated a pseudogene. The source of this sequence is a woman in her 50s with acute or convalescent COVID-19. Specimen: peripheral blood. The CDR3 sequence: CPGSAPGLAKNIQYF. CDR3 DNA sequence: TGTCCTGGGAGCGCACCAGGGTTGGCCAAAAACATTCAGTACTTC.